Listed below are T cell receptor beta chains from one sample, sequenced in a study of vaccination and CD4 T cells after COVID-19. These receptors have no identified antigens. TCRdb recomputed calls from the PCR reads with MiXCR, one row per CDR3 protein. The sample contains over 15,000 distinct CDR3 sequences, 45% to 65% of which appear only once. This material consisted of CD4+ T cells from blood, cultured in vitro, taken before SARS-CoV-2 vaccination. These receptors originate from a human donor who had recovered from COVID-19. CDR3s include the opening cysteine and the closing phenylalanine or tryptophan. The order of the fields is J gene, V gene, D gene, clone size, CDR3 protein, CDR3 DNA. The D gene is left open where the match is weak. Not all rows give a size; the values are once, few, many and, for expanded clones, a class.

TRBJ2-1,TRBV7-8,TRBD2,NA,CASSQFGTSGYNEQFF,TGTGCCAGCAGCCAGTTCGGGACTAGCGGATACAATGAGCAGTTCTTC
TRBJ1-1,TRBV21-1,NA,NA,CASSKDRGAFF,TGTGCCAGCAGCAAAGACAGGGGAGCTTTCTTT
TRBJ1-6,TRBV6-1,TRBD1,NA,CASSARSDRRPYNSPLHF,TGTGCCAGCAGTGCCCGATCGGACAGGCGGCCCTATAATTCACCCCTCCACTTT
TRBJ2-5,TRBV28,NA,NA,CASSPGGRVETQYF,TGTGCCAGCAGCCCAGGAGGCAGGGTAGAGACCCAGTACTTC
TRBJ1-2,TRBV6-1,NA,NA,CASSELWIENYGYTF,TGTGCCAGCAGTGAACTTTGGATAGAGAACTATGGCTACACCTTC
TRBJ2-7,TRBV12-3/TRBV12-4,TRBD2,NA,CASSSSPGLAGAYEQYF,TGTGCCAGCAGTTCAAGCCCTGGACTAGCGGGAGCTTACGAGCAGTACTTC
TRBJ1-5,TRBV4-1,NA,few,CASTLAPGDQPQHF,TGCGCCAGCACCCTCGCGCCGGGGGATCAGCCCCAGCATTTT
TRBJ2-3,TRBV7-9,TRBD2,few,CASSLLAGEYDTQYF,TGTGCCAGCAGCTTACTAGCGGGAGAGTATGATACGCAGTATTTT
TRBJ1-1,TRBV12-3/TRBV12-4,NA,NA,CASSLARQQNTEAFF,TGTGCCAGCAGTTTAGCGCGACAGCAGAACACTGAAGCTTTCTTT
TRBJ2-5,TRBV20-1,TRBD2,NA,CSAPTSGSGQTQYF,TGCAGTGCCCCGACTAGCGGGAGCGGCCAGACCCAGTACTTC
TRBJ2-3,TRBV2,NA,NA,CASRDVTDTQYF,TGTGCCAGCAGGGATGTCACAGATACGCAGTATTTT
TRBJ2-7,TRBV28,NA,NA,CASSSLAAGYEQYF,TGTGCCAGCAGTTCTTTAGCGGCGGGGTACGAGCAGTACTTC
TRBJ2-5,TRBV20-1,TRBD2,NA,CSAQWRSSGQETQYF,TGCAGTGCTCAGTGGCGCTCTAGCGGCCAAGAGACCCAGTACTTC
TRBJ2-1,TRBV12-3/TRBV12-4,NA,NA,CASSLYALGRDEHNEQFF,TGTGCCAGCAGTTTATATGCCTTGGGGCGGGACGAACACAATGAGCAGTTCTTC
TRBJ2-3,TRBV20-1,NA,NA,CSARGSVGRRDTQYF,TGCAGTGCTAGAGGTTCTGTGGGACGGCGGGATACGCAGTATTTT
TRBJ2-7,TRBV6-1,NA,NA,CASKPKPGQGQGEQYF,TGTGCCAGCAAACCAAAACCGGGACAAGGCCAGGGGGAGCAGTACTTC
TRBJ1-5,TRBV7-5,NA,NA,CISVSEGRDVGSNQPQHF,NA
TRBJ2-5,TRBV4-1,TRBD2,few,CASSQWEGETQYF,TGCGCCAGCAGCCAATGGGAGGGAGAGACCCAGTACTTC
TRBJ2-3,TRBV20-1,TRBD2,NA,CSASRGRVRSDTQYF,TGCAGTGCTAGCCGTGGGAGGGTTAGGTCAGATACGCAGTATTTT
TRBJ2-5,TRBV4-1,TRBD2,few,CASSPALAGGQETQYF,TGCGCCAGCAGCCCAGCATTAGCGGGAGGGCAAGAGACCCAGTACTTC
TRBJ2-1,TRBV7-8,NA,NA,CASSLVVIGSGGEQFF,TGTGCCAGCAGCTTAGTGGTAATAGGCTCTGGTGGTGAGCAGTTCTTC
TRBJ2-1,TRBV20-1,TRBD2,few,CSARDQGSGSWNEQFF,TGCAGTGCTAGAGATCAAGGGAGCGGGAGCTGGAATGAGCAGTTCTTC
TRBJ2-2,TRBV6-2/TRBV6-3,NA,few,CASRGGRLAGELFF,TGTGCCAGCCGTGGAGGGCGGTTGGCCGGGGAGCTGTTTTTT
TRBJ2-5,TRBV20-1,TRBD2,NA,CSAGTTSGIQETQYF,TGCAGTGCTGGAACGACTAGCGGGATACAAGAGACCCAGTACTTC
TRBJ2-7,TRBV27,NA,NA,CASSFVFESSYEQYF,TGTGCCAGCAGTTTTGTTTTCGAAAGCTCCTACGAGCAGTACTTC
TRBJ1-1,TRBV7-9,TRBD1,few,CASSLVPGTGDTEAFF,TGTGCCAGCAGCTTAGTACCGGGGACAGGGGACACTGAAGCTTTCTTT
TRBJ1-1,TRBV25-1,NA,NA,CASSDRVGLEAFF,TGTGCCAGCAGTGACCGCGTGGGGCTTGAAGCTTTCTTT
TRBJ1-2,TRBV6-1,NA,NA,CASSRDANGNYGYTF,TGTGCCAGCAGTCGGGACGCCAATGGAAACTATGGCTACACCTTC
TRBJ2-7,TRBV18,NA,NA,CASSPGQTYEQYF,TGTGCCAGCTCACCAGGACAGACCTACGAGCAGTACTTC
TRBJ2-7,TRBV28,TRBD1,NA,CASSLRSGQGIYEQYF,TGTGCCAGCAGTCTACGTTCGGGACAGGGGATATACGAGCAGTACTTC
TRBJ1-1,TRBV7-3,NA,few,CASSPLREENTEAFF,TGTGCCAGCAGCCCCTTGAGGGAGGAGAACACTGAAGCTTTCTTT
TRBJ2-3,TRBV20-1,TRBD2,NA,CSASPGLAGVADTQYF,TGCAGTGCTAGCCCTGGACTAGCGGGAGTCGCAGATACGCAGTATTTT
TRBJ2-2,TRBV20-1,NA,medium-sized,CSAYIQGTGELFF,TGCAGTGCCTACATTCAAGGTACCGGGGAGCTGTTTTTT
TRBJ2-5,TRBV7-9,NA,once,CASSPGSVQETQYF,TGTGCCAGCAGCCCAGGCTCCGTACAAGAGACCCAGTACTTC
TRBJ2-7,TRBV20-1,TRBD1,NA,CSALIGRQGNYEQYF,TGCAGTGCCCTCATAGGGAGACAGGGCAACTACGAGCAGTACTTC
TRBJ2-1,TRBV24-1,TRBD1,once,CATSDSRQGGYNEQFF,TGTGCCACCAGTGATTCGAGACAGGGTGGCTACAATGAGCAGTTCTTC
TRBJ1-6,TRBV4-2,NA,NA,CASSQGSSSSYNSPLHF,TGTGCCAGCAGCCAAGGATCTAGTAGCTCCTATAATTCACCCCTCCACTTT
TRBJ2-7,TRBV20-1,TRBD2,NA,CSATLSMGGPGEQYF,TGCAGTGCTACCCTCTCTATGGGAGGGCCGGGGGAGCAGTACTTC
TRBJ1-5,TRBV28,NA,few,CASSWGQGHQPQHF,TGTGCCAGCAGTTGGGGGCAGGGGCATCAGCCCCAGCATTTT
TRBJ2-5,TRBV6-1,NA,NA,CASSDLGGLQETQYF,TGTGCCAGCAGTGACCTGGGGGGACTTCAAGAGACCCAGTACTTC
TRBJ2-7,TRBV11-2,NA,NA,CASSSLRRASKSYEQYF,TGTGCCAGCAGCTCTTTGCGCCGGGCCTCAAAATCCTACGAGCAGTACTTC
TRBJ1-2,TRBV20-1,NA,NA,CSARDMSFSNYGYTF,TGCAGTGCTAGAGATATGAGTTTTTCTAACTATGGCTACACCTTC
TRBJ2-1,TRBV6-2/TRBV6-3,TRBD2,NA,CASSHEIAGSNEQFF,TGTGCCAGCAGCCATGAGATAGCGGGATCCAATGAGCAGTTCTTC